The clone carrying this T cell receptor beta chain was counted only a few times. The antigen is unknown. This entry belongs to a study of cytomegalovirus exposure and HLA in healthy donors. Across the study: As an earlier analysis found, about 179 million T cells yielded 100 million to 130 million unique TCR beta sequences.

Study observations and caveats: The authors confirmed in vitro that three CMV-associated chains were specific for CMV antigens. The investigators catalogued 150 to 200 TCR beta chains as cytomegalovirus-associated.

Amplification used 60 Vbeta primers and 13 Jbeta primers. Original processing notes: Per a later analysis, the number of unique TCR beta chains was approximately 80 million, of which 9 million to 14 million were shared. Assay used: immunoSEQ multiplex PCR; TCRdb lists only in-frame clones, some missing. V, J and clone size are taken as reported in that table, and D and trimming were inferred from the DNA itself. The sample shows about 120,000 clones, over 6.5% of them seen only once. Germline CDR1 reads MNHEY; CDR2 reads SMNVEV (reference sequence). V gave up 2 bases and J gave up 5 bases; unmatched junction bases: 1. CDR3 length equals 14 residues.

The sample comprised PBMCs. This clonotype was sampled from a middle-aged woman in good health and CMV-seropositive. This chain connects TRBV27 to TRBJ2-2; 8 positions agree with TRBD2. In DNA, the CDR3 is TGTGCCAGCAGTTTACGGGGGGGGACCGGGGAGCTGTTTTTT. Its translation is CASSLRGGTGELFF.